This T cell receptor beta chain was obtained from a study of T cell changes during pregnancy in multiple sclerosis. The method was immunoSEQ multiplex PCR; TCRdb's version includes in-frame clones alone and lacks a portion of them. The sample has about 40,000 clones, almost 95% seen once; the top ten hold approximately 0.81%. The V gene lost 7 bases and the J gene lost 9 bases, with 16 bases spanning the gap. This CDR3 region has 13 residues. CDR1 ENHRY and CDR2 SYGVKD come from the germline V gene. The V and J genes are TRBV10-3 and TRBJ1-3; TRBD1 might be the D (6 bases). This specimen consisted of CD4+ T cells from peripheral blood mononuclear cells, obtained before pregnancy. The TCR comes from a female donor with multiple sclerosis, enrolled in a pregnancy study. The CDR3 sequence: CAITGAAGRTIYF. The CDR3 DNA reads as TGTGCCATCACAGGGGCCGCCGGGCGCACCATATATTTT.